These 26 T cell receptor beta chains were sequenced from one sample in a study of T cells in localized non-small cell lung cancer. Produced via immunoSEQ multiplex PCR; TCRdb's table is partial and in-frame only. The profile shows some 50,000 clones, approximately 83% of them singletons. The sample was peripheral blood mononuclear cells, taken before any cancer treatment. The receptor set was obtained from a man aged 35 to 69 with stage III lung adenocarcinoma.

V and J are TRBV7-9 and TRBJ2-3; TRBD2 matches 7 bases. This CDR3 is 15 amino acids long. The ends lost 2 bases at V and 3 bases at J; junction bases unmatched: 5. From germline, CDR1 is SEHNR and CDR2 FQNEAQ (reference sequence). The CDR3 bases are TGTGCCAGCAGCTTATTGGTGGGGGGGACAGATACGCAGTATTTT. Translating it yields CASSLLVGGTDTQYF.

This clone was counted a few times. This CDR3 reads CASSQGAYGYTF. The CDR3 DNA follows: TGTGCCAGCTCACAGGGGGCATATGGCTACACCTTC. The chain has TRBV2 and TRBJ1-2; TRBD1 matches at 9 bases. V lost 8 bases to trimming and J lost 5 bases; unmatched junction nucleotides: 3. This CDR3 has 12 amino acids. Per the germline V gene, CDR1 is SNHLY and CDR2 is FYNNEI. The whole variable domain, filled in from reference TRBV2 and TRBJ1-2, reads EPEVTQTPSHQVTQMGQEVILRCVPISNHLYFYWYRQILGQKVEFLVSFYNNEISEKSEIFDDQFSVERPDGSNFTLKIRSTKLEDSAMYFCASSQGAYGYTFGSGTRLTVV.

This rearrangement joins TRBV7-9 to TRBJ2-1; D is undetermined. V lost 2 bases, J lost 3 bases, and 17 bases lay in between. The CDR3 sequence is 17 residues long. Germline V CDR1 and CDR2: SEHNR, FQNEAQ (reference sequence). The CDR3 DNA reads as TGTGCCAGCAGCTTAAAAAAAGCTCCATTAAACTACAATGAGCAGTTCTTC. This translates into CASSLKKAPLNYNEQFF.

This chain connects TRBV18 to TRBJ1-2; possibly TRBD1 for D (5 bases). Germline V CDR1 and CDR2: KGHSH, LQKENI. This CDR3 comprises 15 residues. Between the trimmed V and J ends, which lost 6 bases and 1 base, there was a span of 15 bases. The CDR3 nucleotides are TGTGCCAGCTCGGCCGGGCAGGGATATAACTATGGCTACACCTTC. Translation: CASSAGQGYNYGYTF.

This chain connects TRBV9 to TRBJ1-2; 7 nucleotides line up with TRBD1. J gave up 4 bases and V 4 bases, and 10 bases lay outside the gene matches. This CDR3 comprises 15 residues. Germline values: CDR1 SGDLS, CDR2 YYNGEE. CDR3 in DNA: TGTGCCAGCAGCTTTACAGGGGCCACCCCCTATGGCTACACCTTC. Amino acid sequence: CASSFTGATPYGYTF.

The chain joins TRBV29-1 to TRBJ2-3, with TRBD1 matching over 7 bases. The CDR3 runs to 13 residues. From germline, CDR1 is SQVTM and CDR2 ANQGSEA. Trimming removed 7 bases from V and 2 bases from J; junction bases left unmatched: 6. The CDR3 coding sequence is TGCAGCGGCAGGGACAGAGCCACAGATACGCAGTATTTT. Its protein is CSGRDRATDTQYF.

The chain employs TRBV7-9 and TRBJ2-6; 8 bases align to TRBD1. In germline, CDR1 is SEHNR, CDR2 FQNEAQ (reference sequence). The ends lost 6 bases at V and 3 bases at J; junction bases unmatched: 4. This CDR3 comprises 15 residues. The CDR3, as DNA: TGTGCCAGCAGTCTGACAGGGGTTGGGGCCAACGTCCTGACTTTC. Protein: CASSLTGVGANVLTF.

V is TRBV6-1 and J is TRBJ2-3, with D possibly being TRBD2 (6 bases). Looked up from germline, CDR1 is MNHNS and CDR2 is SASEGT. CDR3 length equals 15 residues. Trimming pared 6 bases from V and 2 bases from J, leaving 15 bases between. Here the CDR3 DNA reads TGTGCCAGCAGATTTCGGACTACTTCCACAGATACGCAGTATTTT. It encodes CASRFRTTSTDTQYF.

The chain uses TRBV19 and TRBJ1-5, with D maybe TRBD1 (6 bases). Trimming left V 2 bases short and J 5 bases short, with 10 bases between. CDR3 size: 14 residues. CDR1 is LNHDA, CDR2 SQIVND, per germline (reference sequence). Written as DNA, the CDR3 is TGTGCCAGTAGTATAAACAGGGCCGATCAGCCCCAGCATTTT. Residues: CASSINRADQPQHF.

The V call is TRBV19, the J call TRBJ1-1, with 12 nucleotides matching TRBD1. This CDR3 is 15 amino acids long. The V gene end was trimmed by 2 bases and the J gene end by 7 bases; junction bases not matched to a gene: 5. The V gene's germline CDR1 is LNHDA and CDR2 SQIVND (reference sequence). The CDR3 here is CASSITGTGGGEAFF. The CDR3 nucleotides are TGTGCCAGTAGTATAACCGGGACAGGGGGCGGTGAAGCTTTCTTT.

This chain joins TRBV2 and TRBJ1-1; the D gene is possibly TRBD1 (5 bases). The V gene's germline CDR1 is SNHLY and CDR2 FYNNEI. Trimming took off 7 bases at V and 1 base at J, with 10 bases between the two ends. The CDR3 covers 13 residues. CDR3 in DNA: TGTGCCAGCATAATAGGACAGAACACTGAAGCTTTCTTT. This codes for CASIIGQNTEAFF.

J is TRBJ2-5 and V is TRBV5-1; D may be TRBD2 (6 bases). V was clipped by 5 bases and J by 5 bases, with 19 bases between them. The CDR3 spans 15 residues. Germline-derived CDR1 and CDR2 are SGHRS and YFSETQ. The CDR3 region is CASSRTGERQETQYF. CDR3 nucleotides: TGCGCCAGCAGTCGTACGGGGGAGCGGCAGGAGACCCAGTACTTC. Drawing the rest from reference TRBV5-1 and TRBJ2-5, the complete variable domain is KAGVTQTPRYLIKTRGQQVTLSCSPISGHRSVSWYQQTPGQGLQFLFEYFSETQRNKGNFPGRFSGRQFSNSRSEMNVSTLELGDSALYLCASSRTGERQETQYFGPGTRLLVL.

This clone was seen a handful of times. This chain uses TRBV6-6 with TRBJ1-2; D perhaps matches TRBD1 (5 bases). CDR3 length equals 13 residues. Germline CDR1 and CDR2: MNHNY and SVGAGI (reference sequence). Trimming stripped 5 bases from V and 3 bases from J, with 10 bases between. CDR3 bases: TGTGCCAGCAGTGTCGGGACGGACTATGGCTACACCTTC. This translates into CASSVGTDYGYTF.

This clone was recorded a few times. This chain links TRBV12-5 with TRBJ2-3; 9 nucleotides align to TRBD1. The CDR3 covers 17 residues. J was trimmed by 4 bases and V by 2 bases; bases with no gene match: 10. The V gene's germline CDR1 is LGHNT and CDR2 FRNRAP. CDR3 nucleotide sequence: TGTGCTAGTGGTTTGCTAACCGGGACAGGGTTGGCAGATACGCAGTATTTT. Translation: CASGLLTGTGLADTQYF. The full variable domain, rest sourced from reference TRBV12-5 and TRBJ2-3, is DARVTQTPRHKVTEMGQEVTMRCQPILGHNTVFWYRQTMMQGLELLAYFRNRAPLDDSGMPKDRFSAEMPDATLATLKIQPSEPRDSAVYFCASGLLTGTGLADTQYFGPGTRLTVL.

The chain recombines TRBV29-1 with TRBJ2-7; TRBD2 agrees at 7 bases. Trimming at V came to 3 bases and at J to 0 bases, leaving 5 bases not matched to a gene. Looked up from germline, CDR1 is SQVTM and CDR2 is ANQGSEA. CDR3 length: 14 amino acids. The CDR3 bases are TGCAGCGTTGACTCCGGGAGGAGCTCCTACGAGCAGTACTTC. Amino acids: CSVDSGRSSYEQYF.

The rearrangement uses TRBV7-7 and TRBJ2-7, with D unclear. Trimming took off 2 bases at V and 4 bases at J, with 9 bases between the two ends. CDR3 size: 13 residues. From germline, CDR1 is SSHAT and CDR2 FNYEAQ (reference sequence). CDR3 amino acids: CASSLNDGYEQYF. CDR3 bases: TGTGCCAGCAGCTTAAATGACGGTTACGAGCAGTACTTC.

The chain combines TRBV5-6 with TRBJ1-1; D unclear. From germline, CDR1 is SGHDT and CDR2 YYEEEE. The CDR3 totals 12 residues. V was shortened by 2 bases and J by 2 bases, with 4 bases between the two germline ends. For the CDR3, the DNA is TGTGCCAGCAGCTTTAGCAACACTGAAGCTTTCTTT. It specifies CASSFSNTEAFF.

The V and J genes are TRBV6-1 and TRBJ2-3, with 8 bases identical to TRBD2. The germline V gene encodes CDR1 MNHNS and CDR2 SASEGT. The CDR3 spans 14 residues. V trimming: 5 bases; J trimming: 5 bases; junction bases outside the gene matches: 6. The chain's CDR3 is CASSRGGAGDTQYF. As DNA, the CDR3 is TGTGCCAGCAGTCGGGGGGGGGCGGGAGATACGCAGTATTTT.

This sequence joins TRBV15 and TRBJ2-7; D is perhaps TRBD1 (5 bases). The CDR3 consists of 17 residues. CDR1 is LNHNV and CDR2 is YYDKDF in the germline V gene (reference sequence). V gave up 0 bases and J gave up 3 bases, with 18 bases separating them. The CDR3: CATSREGRGKGNYEQYF. CDR3 coding DNA: TGTGCCACCAGCAGAGAAGGGCGTGGTAAGGGGAACTACGAGCAGTACTTC.

The chain uses TRBV12-5 and TRBJ1-1, with D tentatively TRBD1 (6 bases). Trimming removed 1 base at V and 6 bases at J, with 18 bases between. This CDR3 comprises 16 residues. Germline CDR1 reads LGHNT; CDR2 reads FRNRAP. CDR3 sequence: CASGLALGGRNAEAFF. The DNA for the CDR3 is TGTGCTAGTGGTTTGGCATTGGGGGGCCGAAACGCTGAAGCTTTCTTT.

This rearrangement joins TRBV27 to TRBJ1-1, with D perhaps matching TRBD1 (5 bases). This CDR3 has 13 residues. V lost 0 bases and J 5 bases, leaving 7 bases between the germline ends. Germline V gives CDR1 MNHEY, CDR2 SMNVEV (reference sequence). CDR3 bases: TGTGCCAGCAGTTTATCGGGGCGGACTGAAGCTTTCTTT. Translating gives CASSLSGRTEAFF.

The chain recombines TRBV9 with TRBJ1-4, with 8 bases matching TRBD1. The V gene's germline CDR1 is SGDLS and CDR2 YYNGEE. The CDR3 runs to 15 residues. Trimming took 3 bases from V and 4 from J; bases not matched to a gene: 5. The CDR3 is CASSAADRGNEKLFF. The CDR3 nucleotides read TGTGCCAGCAGCGCCGCCGACAGGGGTAATGAAAAACTGTTTTTT. Complete variable domain (other parts from reference TRBV9 and TRBJ1-4): DSGVTQTPKHLITATGQRVTLRCSPRSGDLSVYWYQQSLDQGLQFLIQYYNGEERAKGNILERFSAQQFPDLHSELNLSSLELGDSALYFCASSAADRGNEKLFFGSGTQLSVL.

V gene TRBV5-8 combines with J gene TRBJ1-5; the D gene is possibly TRBD1 (6 bases). Germline assignment: CDR1 SGHTS and CDR2 YDEGEE. V lost 2 bases and J 6 bases, leaving 15 bases between the germline ends. This CDR3 has 15 residues. The CDR3 DNA reads TGTGCCAGCAGCTTTGGACAGCTCATTGTTCAGCCCCAGCATTTT. Residues: CASSFGQLIVQPQHF.

In regard to this clone: The junction departs from germline at one end; a sequencing error may be responsible. The rearrangement joins TRBV7-2 to TRBJ2-5; D not certain. This CDR3 region has 13 residues. The germline V gene has CDR1 SGHTA and CDR2 FQGNSA. The CDR3 loop is CASNLQVQETQYF. DNA for the CDR3: TGTGCCAGCAACTTACAAGTCCAAGAGACCCAGTACTTC.

This chain joins TRBV6-1 and TRBJ2-1; TRBD2 agrees at 13 bases. CDR3 length equals 15 residues. The V segment lost 4 bases and the J segment 7 bases; nucleotides outside the gene matches: 4. CDR1 and CDR2 from the germline V gene are MNHNS and SASEGT. CDR3 sequence: CASSGTSGGANEQFF. The CDR3 region has the DNA TGTGCCAGCAGTGGCACTAGCGGGGGGGCAAATGAGCAGTTCTTC.

The chain uses TRBV5-4 and TRBJ2-6; D call uncertain. The CDR3 is 15 amino acids. V was trimmed by 0 bases and J by 3 bases, leaving 7 bases between them. Looked up from germline, CDR1 is SGHNT and CDR2 is YYREEE (reference sequence). CDR3 coding DNA: TGTGCCAGCAGCTTGGATGGCGGTGGGGCCAACGTCCTGACTTTC. Translation: CASSLDGGGANVLTF. The complete variable domain, with remaining parts taken from reference TRBV5-4 and TRBJ2-6, reads ETGVTQSPTHLIKTRGQQVTLRCSSQSGHNTVSWYQQALGQGPQFIFQYYREEENGRGNFPPRFSGLQFPNYSSELNVNALELDDSALYLCASSLDGGGANVLTFGAGSRLTVL.